This T cell receptor (beta chain) derives from a study of CD8+CD57+ T cells in acquired aplastic anemia. Study context: On average, sorted CD4+ and CD8+ cells gave approximately 3.1 ug of DNA. Mean read depth for CD4+ cells from healthy donors was around 11 million.

Researchers used genomic DNA as the template to profile TCR beta VDJ and CDR3. One entry per CDR3 protein results from TCRdb running MiXCR on the reads. The sample includes roughly 170,000 distinct CDR3 sequences, about three fifths of them seen just once. Study observations and caveats: Shared by patients and controls, 25 to 35 CD8+ CDR3s were abundant in patients. For CD8+ Simpson's diversity, patients and controls showed no significant difference.

Of note for this clonotype: Its antigen is still unknown.

CDR1 SGHNT and CDR2 YYREEE come from the germline V gene (reference sequence). The CDR3 sequence is 15 residues long. V trimming: 4 bases; J trimming: 3 bases; junction bases outside the gene matches: 10. The source is a human donor in good health. The sample consisted of sorted CD4+, CD8+, or CD8+CD57+ T cells (not recorded which) from PBMCs. This sequence joins TRBV5-4 and TRBJ2-7, with 7 bases identical to TRBD2. The CDR3 reads CASSQDTLAVYEQYF. The CDR3, as DNA: TGTGCCAGCAGCCAAGATACGCTAGCGGTCTACGAGCAGTACTTC.